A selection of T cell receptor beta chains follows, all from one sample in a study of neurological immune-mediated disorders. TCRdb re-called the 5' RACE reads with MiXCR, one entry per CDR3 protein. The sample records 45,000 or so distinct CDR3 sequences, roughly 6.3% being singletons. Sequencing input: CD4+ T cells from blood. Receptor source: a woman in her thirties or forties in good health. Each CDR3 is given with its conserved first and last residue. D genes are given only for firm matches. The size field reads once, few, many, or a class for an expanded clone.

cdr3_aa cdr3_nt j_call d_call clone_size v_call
CASSSSGRGDSTQYF TGTGCCAGCAGCTCCTCAGGGCGCGGTGATTCGACCCAGTACTTC TRBJ2-5 NA many TRBV5-5
CASSDLGQGWTDTQYF TGTGCCAGCAGTGACCTCGGACAGGGCTGGACAGATACGCAGTATTTT TRBJ2-3 TRBD1 many TRBV28
CASSHNRHLPGYYGYTF TGTGCCAGCAGTCATAATCGCCATTTACCGGGGTACTATGGCTACACCTTC TRBJ1-2 NA many TRBV12-3/TRBV12-4
CASSPTGGGPGELFF TGTGCCAGCAGCCCGACAGGAGGCGGGCCCGGGGAGCTGTTTTTT TRBJ2-2 NA many TRBV7-9
CSARGGYSNQPQHF TGCAGTGCTAGAGGGGGGTACAGCAATCAGCCCCAGCATTTT TRBJ1-5 NA many TRBV20-1
CSARVRGALGEQYF TGCAGTGCTAGAGTCCGGGGTGCCCTAGGCGAGCAGTACTTC TRBJ2-7 NA many TRBV20-1
CASSYLGTGSPQPQHF TGTGCCAGCAGTTACCTCGGGACAGGGTCTCCCCAGCCCCAGCATTTT TRBJ1-5 TRBD1 many TRBV6-5
CASSLPSSYNEQFF TGTGCCAGCAGCTTACCGAGCTCCTACAATGAGCAGTTCTTC TRBJ2-1 NA many TRBV5-8
CASSLTRDSGNTIYF TGTGCCAGCAGCCTCACGCGGGACAGCGGAAACACCATATATTTT TRBJ1-3 TRBD1 many TRBV6-5
CSAPREGYTNEQFF TGCAGTGCCCCGCGGGAGGGGTACACCAATGAGCAGTTCTTC TRBJ2-1 TRBD2 many TRBV20-1
CASSQDGRAVETQYF TGTGCCAGCAGCCAAGACGGGAGGGCCGTGGAGACCCAGTACTTC TRBJ2-5 TRBD2 many TRBV3-1
CATRISGSSSYEQYF TGTGCCACCCGGATTAGCGGTAGTAGCTCCTACGAGCAGTACTTC TRBJ2-7 NA many TRBV7-2
CSAVRVNTEAFF TGCAGTGCCGTACGGGTGAACACTGAAGCTTTCTTT TRBJ1-1 NA many TRBV20-1
CASSLDLGYGANVLTF TGCGCCAGCAGCTTGGATTTGGGGTATGGGGCCAACGTCCTGACTTTC TRBJ2-6 NA many TRBV5-1
CASRTGRNTEAFF TGTGCCAGCAGGACAGGGCGGAACACTGAAGCTTTCTTT TRBJ1-1 TRBD1 many TRBV12-3/TRBV12-4
CASSSDRYTGELFF TGCGCCAGCAGCTCTGATAGATACACCGGGGAGCTGTTTTTT TRBJ2-2 NA many TRBV5-1
CASSSGRTDTQYF TGTGCCAGCAGCAGCGGCCGCACAGATACGCAGTATTTT TRBJ2-3 NA few TRBV7-3
CASSSPTYEQYF TGCGCCAGCAGCTCCCCTACCTACGAGCAGTACTTC TRBJ2-7 NA medium-sized TRBV5-1
CASSLWSGSGKVYEQYF TGCGCCAGCAGCTTGTGGAGCGGGAGCGGAAAGGTATACGAGCAGTACTTC TRBJ2-7 TRBD2 few TRBV5-1
CSAGTSGTQTQYF TGCAGTGCCGGGACTAGCGGGACTCAAACGCAGTATTTT TRBJ2-3 TRBD2 many TRBV20-1
CSGRSPVEQFF TGCAGTGGCAGGTCCCCGGTTGAGCAGTTCTTC TRBJ2-1 NA many TRBV20-1
CASSKGAPGEQFF TGCGCCAGCAGCAAGGGGGCGCCGGGTGAGCAGTTCTTC TRBJ2-1 TRBD1 many TRBV5-1
CASSLVTGTGGETQYF TGTGCCAGCAGCTTAGTGACCGGGACAGGGGGAGAGACCCAGTACTTC TRBJ2-5 TRBD1 many TRBV7-2
CSAPSRDRVYEQYF TGCAGTGCCCCATCCCGGGACAGGGTGTACGAGCAGTACTTC TRBJ2-7 TRBD1 many TRBV20-1
CASSATNSGNTIYF TGTGCCAGCAGCGCCACCAATTCTGGAAACACCATATATTTT TRBJ1-3 NA many TRBV9
CSARDTTNSYNEQFF TGCAGTGCTAGAGATACCACCAACTCCTACAATGAGCAGTTCTTC TRBJ2-1 NA many TRBV20-1
CASSLVGLAGIETQYF TGCGCCAGCAGCTTGGTGGGACTAGCGGGGATAGAGACCCAGTACTTC TRBJ2-5 TRBD2 many TRBV5-1
CASHGQENSPLHF TGTGCCTCCCATGGACAGGAGAATTCACCCCTCCACTTT TRBJ1-6 TRBD1 many TRBV10-3
CASTSRGGGYTDTQYF TGTGCCAGCACCTCCCGGGGGGGCGGATACACAGATACGCAGTATTTT TRBJ2-3 TRBD2 many TRBV6-6